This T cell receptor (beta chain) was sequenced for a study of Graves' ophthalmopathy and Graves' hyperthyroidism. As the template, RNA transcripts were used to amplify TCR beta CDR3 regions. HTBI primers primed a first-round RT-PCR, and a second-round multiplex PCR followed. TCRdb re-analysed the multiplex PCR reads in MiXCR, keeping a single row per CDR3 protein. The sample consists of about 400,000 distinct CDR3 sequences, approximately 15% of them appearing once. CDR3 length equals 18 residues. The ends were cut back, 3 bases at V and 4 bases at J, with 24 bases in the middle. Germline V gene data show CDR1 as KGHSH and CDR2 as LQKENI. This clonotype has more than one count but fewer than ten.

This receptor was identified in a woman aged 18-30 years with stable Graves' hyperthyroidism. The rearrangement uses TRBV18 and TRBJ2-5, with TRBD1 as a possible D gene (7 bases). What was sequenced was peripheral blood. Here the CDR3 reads CASSPLRRPAGGRETQYF. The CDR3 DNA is TGTGCCAGCTCACCTCTCCGTCGTCCGGCAGGGGGGAGAGAGACCCAGTACTTC.